Listed below are T cell receptor beta chains from one sample, sequenced in a study of cytomegalovirus exposure and HLA in healthy donors. Measured with immunoSEQ multiplex PCR; TCRdb has only the in-frame clones, and not every one. Of about 160,000 clones listed, roughly 80% are singletons. Sequenced input: PBMCs. These receptors all come from a woman between 35 and 50 years old in good health and CMV-seronegative. The CDR3 runs from the conserved cysteine through the conserved F or W. D genes are given only for firm matches. Expanded clones get a size class; other rows say once, few or many, or leave the size out.

TRBV5-1	.	.	TRBJ2-5	TGCGCCAGCAGCTTGGATCGGTCCTGGGGGGACCAGTACTTC	CASSLDRSWGDQYF
TRBV19	.	.	TRBJ1-2	TGTGCCAGTAGTATCGGAGGCACTCGGGCTAACTATGGCTACACCTTC	CASSIGGTRANYGYTF
TRBV5-1	.	TRBD2	TRBJ2-1	TGCGCCAGCAGCTTCCTACCCAGACTAGCGGGGGGGCTTCTTCCCTACAATGAGCAGTTCTTC	CASSFLPRLAGGLLPYNEQFF
TRBV6-5	few	.	TRBJ1-1	TGTGCCAGCAGTACCTTCGGGGGGACTGAAGCTTTCTTT	CASSTFGGTEAFF
TRBV9	.	.	TRBJ2-1	TGTGCCAGCAGCTCACTCGCAGGGTACAATGAGCAGTTCTTC	CASSSLAGYNEQFF
TRBV6-1	.	.	TRBJ1-6	TGTGCCAGCAGTGTTCAGGGGTGGTCACCCCTCCACTTT	CASSVQGWSPLHF
TRBV25-1	.	TRBD2	TRBJ2-2	TGTGCCAGCAGTCGGGGGGTCTGGACCGGGGAGCTGTTTTTT	CASSRGVWTGELFF
TRBV9	.	.	TRBJ1-6	TGTGCCAGCAGCGTAGGTGGGGCTGGGGATTCACCCCTCCACTTT	CASSVGGAGDSPLHF
TRBV9	once	.	TRBJ2-5	TGTGCCAGCAGCGTGCGACAAGGAGAGACCCAGTACTTC	CASSVRQGETQYF
TRBV11-2	.	TRBD2	TRBJ2-1	TGTGCCAGCAGTTCGGGACTAGCGGGGGGAATTGAGCAGTTCTTC	CASSSGLAGGIEQFF
TRBV28	.	.	TRBJ2-7	TGTGCCAGCAGTTTATTCGGGGGAACGGGGCATTACGAGCAGTACTTC	CASSLFGGTGHYEQYF
TRBV28	.	.	TRBJ1-1	TGTGCCAACCCAGGGCGGACTGAAGCTTTCTTT	CANPGRTEAFF
TRBV7-6	.	.	TRBJ2-5	TGTGCCAGCAGCCTCAATCTAGGAGGAGAGACCCAGTACTTC	CASSLNLGGETQYF
TRBV27	.	TRBD2	TRBJ2-3	TGTGCCAGCAGTTTCCTAGCGGGGGGGCCTGGCACAGATACGCAGTATTTT	CASSFLAGGPGTDTQYF
TRBV4-2	.	TRBD2	TRBJ2-1	TGTGCCAGCAGCCAAGGGACTAGCGGGGGGCTCAACCAGTTCTTC	CASSQGTSGGLNQFF
TRBV5-1	.	.	TRBJ1-1	TGCGCCAGCAGCTTGGGTACAGCCATGAACACTGAAGCTTTCTTT	CASSLGTAMNTEAFF
TRBV19	.	TRBD1	TRBJ1-2	TGTGCCAGTAGGGGGACAGCCTTTGGCTACACCTTC	CASRGTAFGYTF
TRBV6-5	.	.	TRBJ2-3	TGTGCCAGCCGGGGGTACACAGATACGCAGTATTTT	CASRGYTDTQYF
TRBV5-4	.	.	TRBJ1-2	TGTGCCAGCAGCTTGGACAGCACTAACTATGGCTACACCTTC	CASSLDSTNYGYTF
TRBV5-6	many	.	TRBJ1-2	TGTGCCAGCAGCGTGACTCGGACAGAAGATGGCTACACCTTC	CASSVTRTEDGYTF
TRBV7-9	.	TRBD1	TRBJ1-4	TGTGCCAGCAGCTCCCCTGACAGGGCTCTAAGCGAAAAACTGTTTTTT	CASSSPDRALSEKLFF
TRBV6-5	.	TRBD1	TRBJ1-1	TGTGCCAGCAGTTACCAAGGACAGGATTGGAGCACTGAAGCTTTCTTT	CASSYQGQDWSTEAFF
TRBV18	.	TRBD1	TRBJ1-3	TGTGCCAGCGGCGACAGGGGGCGAAACACCATATATTTT	CASGDRGRNTIYF
TRBV18	.	.	TRBJ1-1	TGTGCCAGCTCACCCCGGAGCCAACAAACGAACACTGAAGCTTTCTTT	CASSPRSQQTNTEAFF
TRBV5-1	.	TRBD1	TRBJ1-5	TGCGCCAGCAGCTTGGGACAGGGAGGCAATCAGCCCCAGCATTTT	CASSLGQGGNQPQHF
TRBV2	few	.	TRBJ2-5	TGTGCCAGCAGGTACAGGGGAGGAGAGACCCAGTACTTC	CASRYRGGETQYF
TRBV18	few	.	TRBJ2-7	TGTGCCAGCTCACCTCAGGGTGGTAACGAGCAGTACTTC	CASSPQGGNEQYF
TRBV7-6	.	TRBD2	TRBJ2-5	TGTGCCAGCAAACCGGGACTAGCGGGGTTTCAGTACTTC	CASKPGLAGFQYF
TRBV13	.	.	TRBJ2-3	TGTGCCAGCAGCTTACCGAGAGGCGCAGATACGCAGTATTTT	CASSLPRGADTQYF
TRBV27	once	.	TRBJ1-1	TGTGCCAGCAGTTTATACCCTTCCGGGGGTACTGAAGCTTTCTTT	CASSLYPSGGTEAFF
TRBV5-1	few	TRBD1	TRBJ1-1	TGCGCCAGCAGCTTGCCCCCGGGACAGGGGATGGGCACTGAAGCTTTCTTT	CASSLPPGQGMGTEAFF